Sequencing of this TCR beta chain was carried out in a study of T cell responses to AZD1222 COVID-19 vaccine. The method was immunoSEQ multiplex PCR; TCRdb's version includes in-frame clones alone and lacks a portion of them. The table lists some 150,000 clones, approximately 90% of them singletons. Comment on this clone: What it recognizes is unknown. The sample holds other DNA sequences that translate to the same CDR3.

Germline V lookup: CDR1 LNHDA, CDR2 SQIVND (reference sequence). The V end was cut by 1 base, the J end by 4 bases, with 6 bases between. The length of the CDR3 is 13 residues. Study findings and constraints: Dominant CD4 TCR responses targeted spike regions 160-218 and 743-854. Donors, mostly white British, included more females; clonal diversity was possibly underestimated.

This chain uses TRBV19 with TRBJ2-3; D not certain. The source material was peripheral blood, sampled on day 0 of AZD1222 vaccination. The clonotype originates from an adult in good health. The CDR3 nucleotides read TGTGCCAGTAGTATAGGGTTAGCAGATACGCAGTATTTT. It encodes CASSIGLADTQYF.